This record looks at one TCR beta chain sequence and its context. A few counts support this clonotype. Its binding antigen is unknown. No much larger clonotype is one base removed from it; base qualities were not supplied. The CDR3 goes from the cysteine to the phenylalanine over 12 residues. Only CDR3 DNA is held: 36 bases, read in frame from base 1. At the junction V is shortened by 4 bases and J by 5 bases, with 9 bases in between. Per the germline V gene (reference sequence), LGHDT is the CDR1 and YNNKEL is the CDR2. This sample was included in a study of T-cell reconstitution after alpha-beta-depleted transplantation in children (dated by TCRdb to between 2015 and 2016). For context, the study as a whole: T-cell immune reconstitution after TCRalphabeta/CD19-depleted allogeneic hematopoietic cell transplantation in children was quantitatively tracked in the study by means of TCR repertoire profiling.

Sample treatment or condition, as interpreted from the label and publication: allogeneic hematopoietic cell transplantation with graft depleted of TCRalphabeta T cells and CD19 B cells. TCRalphabeta/CD19-depleted allogeneic hematopoietic cell grafts were given to the transplant recipients, all of whom were children. Results and caveats for the whole study, not just this receptor: Over subsequent months, a decline in hyperexpanded clone frequencies was noted, and after one year, T-cell counts and TCRbeta diversity were mostly ascribed to newly produced T cells. In some patients, high TCRbeta diversity at day 60 was attributed to recipient T cells and intrathymic progenitors that had survived conditioning. The apparently early recovery of alphabetaT-cell counts about two months after transplant reportedly depended on only several hundred rapidly expanded clones that came from non-depleted graft cells.

The library relied on PCR. The sequencer listed for this sample is Illumina HiSeq 2500. To normalize quantification of the TCRbeta repertoire, the TCR libraries were built with molecular barcoding that relied on unique molecular identifiers. TCRdb redid the processing of the public reads, applying fastp at Q25 and MiXCR, and retained in-frame beta chains. Merged by CDR3 protein, the rows form single entries marked with the most common genes and DNA. Counted in this sample were around 670,000 distinct CDR3 sequences; around 13% of them appeared once. The top ten clonotypes cover 0.75% to 0.85% of the sample.

The TCR was taken from a girl aged 2 to 10 with congenital amegakaryocytic thrombocytopenia, due to receive a stem cell transplant. Here the chain combines TRBV3-1 and TRBJ2-7, with the D gene too uncertain to name. This sample comprised PBMCs, obtained before TCRalphabeta/CD19-depleted stem cell transplant. The nucleotides read TGTGCCAGCAGCCTAGGCATCAACGAGCAGTACTTC. Translated, it gives CASSLGINEQYF.